This note documents a single T cell receptor (beta chain) sequence. The sample holds a few counts of this clone. Its antigen is still unknown. Per-base qualities were not stored, and no clone one base away is much larger. CDR1 and CDR2, looked up from the germline V gene, are SNHLY and FYNNEI. Inclusive of the bounding cysteine and phenylalanine, the CDR3 is 12 residues long. CDR3 DNA only is kept here, 36 bases in frame from base 1. Trimming removed 2 bases from V and 4 bases from J, leaving 5 bases between the germline ends. The immunoSEQ Assay, a bias-controlled multiplex PCR, was used to amplify TCRbeta CDR3 regions from genomic DNA. The paper's data handling went like this. The number of nucleated cells in each sample was estimated by amplification of reference gene primers within the assay. To quantify the absolute abundance of each unique TCRbeta CDR3 rearrangement, sequence reads were collapsed and filtered. For each sample, productive Simpson clonality was calculated as the square root of Simpson's diversity index over productive rearrangements. What TCRdb holds here is the immuneACCESS table cut down to in-frame rearrangements. Part of the clones is not present; checked against another copy, under half of the missing clones reflect an unresolved V gene, and the others are unexplained. That table supplies the V and J calls and clone size; D and trimming were determined from the DNA. For this sample there are roughly 220,000 clones; roughly four fifths appear just once. 14% to 15% of the sample goes to the ten largest clones.

The entry originates in a study of blood T cell repertoires in COVID-19 (dated by TCRdb to about 2020). Regarding the study in general: Samples from collaborators originated in the United States, Italy and Spain and spanned both the acute and convalescent phases of COVID-19. The prospective study material was composed of cDNA or gDNA derived from T cells, B-cell-depleted T cells, or PBMCs. Deeply sampled blood TCRbeta repertoires from subjects exposed to, actively infected with, or recovered from COVID-19 were included in the dataset. A freely available public database, intended as a resource for researchers studying the immune response to SARS-CoV-2, is where the repertoires were released. Samples came from the ongoing ImmuneRACE study (first 160 participants) plus 1,254 subjects from 6 global collaborators. The sample metadata nearly always contained a de-identified subject ID, COVID-19 status, age in years and sex. Where available, HLA class I and class II types were obtained from metadata supplied by the sample provider rather than from assay-based typing.

Participants in the prospective study were aged roughly 18 to 95 years, lived in under 30 United States geographic areas, and enrolled through a virtual design. To assign participants to cohorts, the prospective study relied on clinical history that participants themselves reported in a screening survey and a study questionnaire. ImmuneRACE Cohort 3 recovered participants were defined by two consecutive negative NP/OP PCR tests, healthcare professional clearance, or symptom resolution. Mobile phlebotomists in the prospective study collected whole blood, serum and a nasopharyngeal or oropharyngeal swab from every participant. Participants in the prospective study had the option to provide additional blood draws and questionnaires over a roughly 2-month period. Prospective study blood samples were shipped either frozen or at room temperature before DNA extraction. Overall results and qualifications from the work: The amount of clinical and demographic metadata varied by source and participant and was provided uncurated.

The TCR sequence derives from a man aged 40-49 years who had recovered from COVID-19. Here the chain combines TRBV2 and TRBJ1-2, with an unclear D gene assignment. The sequencing sample was made of PBMCs or T cells enriched from blood (not recorded which). The CDR3 in this case is CASSENSYGYTF. The nucleotide sequence reads as follows: TGTGCCAGCAGTGAAAACAGCTATGGCTACACCTTC. The full variable domain, completed from the reference TRBV2 and TRBJ1-2 proteins outside the CDR3, reads EPEVTQTPSHQVTQMGQEVILRCVPISNHLYFYWYRQILGQKVEFLVSFYNNEISEKSEIFDDQFSVERPDGSNFTLKIRSTKLEDSAMYFCASSENSYGYTFGSGTRLTVV.